The sequence of this TCR beta chain was determined in a study of shared clonotypes between healthy human individuals (dated by TCRdb to 2018 to 2020). For the study in its entirety: A couple of women and a few men aged 18 to 49 years were included in the cohort. For each donor, CD4 naive and CD4 memory were each given three plates, CD8 naive was given two plates, and CD8 memory was given one plate. To estimate repertoire size and how much clonotype sharing occurs between individuals, the study deeply sequenced the blood TCR repertoires of about five healthy adults. To increase sequencing depth and limit assay-specific biases, different laboratories used diverse techniques to prepare libraries and sequence TCR repertoires. Between about 0.85 and 9.5 billion PBMCs per donor were obtained by leukapheresis.

This clone came up a few times. Its antigen is not yet known. Per-base qualities were not stored, and no clone one base away is much larger. TCR CDR3 regions were amplified from genomic DNA by multiplex PCR using the deep immunoSEQ assay. Extracted genomic DNA from each cell subset was spread evenly across all wells of several immunoSEQ 96-well plates, with each plate serving as a replicate. For sorted subsets, roughly 190 ng of genomic DNA, equivalent to 25,000 to 35,000 T cell genomes, went into each replicate PCR. Purified libraries were quantified with a Qubit 3.0 fluorometer, sized on a Bioanalyzer 2100, and re-quantified with the KAPA Library Quantification kit. A separate single-read 150-cycle Illumina NextSeq 550 flow cell was used to sequence each immunoSEQ 96-well plate. Concerning the study's data processing: Because the immunoSEQ output held only junctional sequences and lacked quality scores, the filtering could not match the filtering applied to full-length reads. Sequences were annotated with PyIR, a Python wrapper for IgBLAST v1.9, and V/J genes and CDR3 were assigned using IMGT germline references. Reads with weak V/J assignments (E-value above 1e-6), missing CDR3, stop codons, out-of-frame junctions, or ambiguous translated residues were removed. V3J clonotypes were defined as sequences sharing an identical inferred V gene, J gene, and CDR3 amino acid sequence. The percentage overlap between two repertoires was calculated by dividing the number of shared unique clonotypes by the size of the smaller repertoire. Richness of each repertoire was evaluated using RTK rarefaction, the Chao1 estimator, and Recon v2.1 estimates of unobserved clonotypes. Generation probabilities were computed with OLGA for all TCRbeta clonotypes obtained by the gDNA method from several donors. As stored in TCRdb, this immuneACCESS dataset retains in-frame rearrangements with V and J assigned. A fraction of the clones does not appear; measured against another copy, unresolved V genes explain less than half of the discrepancy, and the remainder lacks a known reason. V, J and clone size are those of that table, while D and trimming were read from the DNA. In this sample the table shows 100,000 to 130,000 clones, under 70% of which occur a single time. The top ten clones comprise approximately 25% of the sample.

Donors were healthy HIV-negative adults with no recently reported acute infections or vaccinations. Every donor was a Caucasian adult residing in Nashville, Tennessee, USA. CD8 memory samples combined magnetically selected CD45RO+ cells with CCR7-negative CD45RA+ effector memory (TemRA) cells. Blood was obtained by leukapheresis, after which PBMCs were separated by Ficoll-Histopaque density gradient centrifugation and cryopreserved in liquid nitrogen vapor phase. Analytical flow cytometry was used to check the purity and quantity of each magnetically sorted T cell population. Genomic DNA was isolated from every sorted fraction and measured by UV absorbance on a Nanodrop 2000c. The CDR3 numbers 17 residues from cysteine through phenylalanine. Of all the DNA, just the CDR3 is kept, 51 bases in frame from base 1. Per the germline V gene, ENHRY is the CDR1 and SYGVKD is the CDR2. V is pared back by 2 bases and J by 4 bases, with 18 bases lying between the germline termini.

Study-level results and caveats: Even with the large sequencing depth, rarefaction of the sorted-subset datasets indicated that sequencing was incomplete. Pairwise subsampling led to the expectation that sequencing depth would affect the degree of clonotype sharing among donors. Sharing across several donors was observed for around 5% of naive CD4, over 3% of naive CD8, over 2% of memory CD4, and around 0.42% of memory CD8 clonotypes. Because the study included a small number of donors, the genetic and exposure-history diversity represented was limited. Estimated clonotype richness was generally larger for naive than for memory subsets. Compared with non-shared clonotypes, the clonotypes found in all four sorted-subset donors had higher generation probabilities. Sampling was restricted to blood, and TCR repertoires in tissues likely differ from the TCR repertoires found in blood.

The chain is assembled from TRBV10-3 and TRBJ1-5; a tentative D call is TRBD1 (6 bases match). Sequenced: memory CD8+ T cells sorted from blood. The intended sense of this specimen's cell subset or site label: CD45RO+ cells pooled with CCR7-negative TemRA cells. The clonotype was recovered from a woman aged 25 to 45 in good health. The CDR3 loop reads CAISEPEGGSGNQPQHF. The DNA reads as follows: TGTGCCATCAGTGAGCCTGAGGGGGGTTCGGGTAATCAGCCCCAGCATTTT.